The rows below give T cell receptor beta chains drawn from one sample of a study of shared clonotypes between healthy human individuals. Only in-frame clones appear in the TCRdb table, and some are missing; sequencing was by immunoSEQ multiplex PCR. The table lists about 460,000 clones, approximately 71% of them singletons. The sequencing sample was made of PBMCs. All receptors come from a woman in her forties in good health. Some clones in this sample may be carry-over from other donors' samples. CDR3s include the opening cysteine and the closing phenylalanine or tryptophan. D genes are given only for firm matches. Clone size is stated in some rows and not others, as once, few, many or a class when expanded.

>TRBJ1-2|TRBV5-1|NA|TRBD1
TGCGCCAGCAGCTTCCCCCGGGACAGGGACGGCTACACCTTC
CASSFPRDRDGYTF
>TRBJ1-1|TRBV18|few|NA
TGTGCCAGCTCACGGGAGAGCGGTGAAGCTTTCTTT
CASSRESGEAFF
>TRBJ2-1|TRBV2|NA|NA
TGTGCCAGCAGTCCACACTTGGGCCAATACAATGAGCAGTTCTTC
CASSPHLGQYNEQFF
>TRBJ2-7|TRBV7-9|NA|NA
TGTGCCAGCGGCTTAGCGGTGAGAACAGGGGGACTAGGGTCCTACGAGCAGTACTTC
CASGLAVRTGGLGSYEQYF
>TRBJ2-1|TRBV11-2|NA|TRBD2
TGTGCCAGCAGCGCCCAACTAGCGGGAGGGCTCGGTGAGCAGTTCTTC
CASSAQLAGGLGEQFF
>TRBJ1-2|TRBV5-4|once|NA
TGTGCCAGCAGCCCCAGCGGGAGAAACTATGGCTACACCTTC
CASSPSGRNYGYTF
>TRBJ2-4|TRBV28|few|TRBD2
TGTGCCAGCAGTCATCTAGCGGGAGCAGCCAAAAACATTCAGTACTTC
CASSHLAGAAKNIQYF
>TRBJ2-7|TRBV30|few|TRBD2
TGTGCCTGGAGTGGGGTGGGAGGGCCCTACGAGCAGTACTTC
CAWSGVGGPYEQYF
>TRBJ2-7|TRBV15|once|NA
TGTGCCACCAGCAGAGGGATGGGGAATGGCGAGCAGTACTTC
CATSRGMGNGEQYF
>TRBJ1-4|TRBV18|few|TRBD1
TGTGCCAGCTCAAGGACAGGGGCAGCATATGAAAAACTGTTTTTT
CASSRTGAAYEKLFF
>TRBJ2-7|TRBV4-2|NA|NA
TGTGCCAGCAGCCAAGAACTAACCTCCTACGAGCAGTACTTC
CASSQELTSYEQYF
>TRBJ2-5|TRBV18|NA|NA
TGTGCCAGCTCAAGCGGTACAGGGATCCAAGAGACCCAGTACTTC
CASSSGTGIQETQYF
>TRBJ2-2|TRBV7-9|NA|TRBD2
TGTGCCAGCAGCTTAGGACTAGCGGGAGGCTCCGGGGAGCTGTTTTTT
CASSLGLAGGSGELFF
>TRBJ1-1|TRBV4-3|few|TRBD1
TGCGCCAGCAGCCACCTACAGGGGATTCGATTTGAAGCTTTCTTT
CASSHLQGIRFEAFF